This TCR beta chain was identified during a study of cytomegalovirus exposure and HLA in healthy donors (dated by TCRdb to the late 2010s). For the study in its entirety: According to an earlier analysis of a few hundred of the donors, some 180 million T cells yielded 117 million unique TCR beta sequences and roughly 280 Gb of sequence data. An early release covering 550 to 700 HLA-typed donors comprised approximately 290 gigabases of sequencing data and tens of millions of unique TCR sequences. Of the roughly 390 genotyped donors, over 70% fell in the genetic ancestry cluster associated with self-reported Caucasian donors. The study aimed to test whether cataloging public T cell receptors could reveal signatures of past pathogen exposure. Using immunosequencing, the study profiled T cell repertoires from roughly 650 subjects and related those repertoires to cytomegalovirus serostatus. Besides the first cohort of more than 650 subjects, a separate validation cohort made up of 120 different subjects was used. To predict cytomegalovirus infection status, the study combined high-throughput TCR immunosequencing, statistical association of individual TCRs with disease status, and machine learning. A later analysis re-analyzed previously published TCR beta repertoires from roughly 630 donors and added high-resolution HLA genotyping to study TCR occurrence patterns. In the later analysis, no new phenotypic data were used to find candidate immune exposures; instead, reliance was placed on TCR beta sequences and their occurrence across donors. To decide whether each TCR beta V gene segment behaved as functional or pseudogenic, an earlier analysis of approximately 620 of the donors relied on high-throughput TCR beta sequencing. Donor age, sex, ethnicity and CMV serostatus were collected together with the repertoire data. A later genetic analysis took genome-wide SNP genotypes for about three fifths of the roughly 700 donors and used that subset as a discovery cohort. All discovery cohort repertoires had been generated using a single sequencing platform. Both class I and class II loci were covered by HLA typing, at four-digit resolution. The number of donors typed differed by locus, with about 629-640 for A, B, C, DRB1 and DQB1, more than 500 for DQA1, approximately 580 for DPA1, and some 440 for DPB1. About 5 DR-DQ haplotypes were handled as single units for association and clustering, since linkage in the cohort was strong. Across around 400 genotyped donors of the cohort, an average of about 220,000 unique TCR beta nucleotide sequences per donor were sequenced, and roughly 18% of those sequences were non-productive. General findings and caveats noted by the study authors: The cohort was sequenced for TCR beta chains only, and without alpha or paired-chain data the features that could be detected were limited. In a later analysis, HLA-associated TCR beta chains were found to be more clonally expanded and to have lower generation probabilities than equally common non-associated chains. A further reported finding was that TCR beta sequences accurately predicted the HLA-A and HLA-B alleles for most subjects in the first cohort. A later genetic analysis associated a missense DCLRE1C variant with V-gene and J-gene trimming of TCR beta chains, and an independent cohort replicated the association. The classifier was reported to diagnose cytomegalovirus status with high specificity and sensitivity in both the original and validation cohorts. Most TCR sequences were seen in very few donors, while some public TCRs were found in many individuals. Because HLA typing was missing for some donors at each locus, association tests included only the typed subset. Specific HLA alleles were associated with around 18,000 TCR beta sequences at a false discovery rate of 0.05 in a later analysis. A few of the identified cytomegalovirus-associated TCR beta chains were confirmed in vitro to be specific for cytomegalovirus antigens. Broadly in line with IMGT annotations, most TCR beta V segments showed up in productive rearrangements about 87% or about 30% of the time in an earlier analysis of 587 of the donors. According to a later analysis, most CMV-associated TCR beta chains appeared to be HLA-restricted, and the HLA associations seemed to be driven largely by CMV exposure. Correlated functional status among segregating V segments might reflect linkage disequilibrium, but an unknown experimental factor could not be ruled out. Several of the top co-occurrence clusters appeared to be linked to parvovirus B19, influenza, CMV and Epstein-Barr virus, according to a later analysis. A group of highly shared sequence variants was considered likely to be a technical artifact of the sequencing pipeline. Compared with the roughly 720-donor mean, donors in an Asian-associated ancestry cluster had fewer N-insertions in productive TCRs, according to a later genetic analysis. When HLA alleles, especially DR and DQ, strongly co-occurred, attributing TCR associations to individual alleles was difficult. The only immune exposure information available for the cohort was CMV serostatus. In the study, some 160 TCR beta chains were listed as associated with cytomegalovirus. The authors suggested that the approach could potentially be generalized to other disease states and immunological phenotypes. Sequencing depth was assumed to be roughly uniform across donors in the presence/absence analyses, though that assumption may not hold. The 87-base-pair reads could not distinguish some IMGT-functional V segments, including TRBV6-2 and TRBV6-3, so those segments were excluded. Because counts were too low, about 18 rarely observed V segments, including chromosome 9 orphons, were left out of the earlier analysis of some 640 of the donors. In a later analysis, TCR association rates were found to vary across HLA loci, with the most associated TCRs seen for DRB1 alleles and the fewest for HLA-C alleles.

Points on this clone: The antigen this receptor binds is unknown. Base qualities are not recorded, but no much larger clone differs from it by a single base.

The cohort comprised several hundred healthy bone marrow donors. Cohort members were all nominally healthy when sampled, although unrecorded immune exposures were likely present. The donor was CMV seropositive and was included in the group of 290 or so seropositive cohort members. A peripheral blood sample was provided by each donor, and peripheral blood mononuclear cells were used for TCR beta sequencing. The Qiagen DNeasy Blood Extraction Kit was used to extract genomic DNA from the blood cell samples. The library came from the immunoSEQ multiplex PCR assay. A mixture of 60 forward primers for TCR Vbeta segments and 13 reverse primers for TCR Jbeta segments was used in the multiplex PCR. Amplification of the CDR3 region of rearranged TCR beta genes was performed with a multiplex PCR assay on genomic DNA. The Illumina HiSeq System was used to sequence the amplified TCR beta libraries as 87-base-pair reads. As for the authors' bioinformatics: A later analysis counted some 80 million unique TCR beta chains across the 550 to 800 repertoires, and roughly 10 million of these chains were shared by at least two donors. To remove PCR and sequencing errors, raw reads were error-corrected and collapsed into unique sequences using a nearest-neighbor algorithm that merged closely related sequences. CDR3 sequences were aligned to IMGT reference sequences to assign V, D and J gene segments. Each retained sequence needed at least a six-nucleotide match to both a V gene segment and a J gene segment. A rearrangement was called productive if the CDR3 had no stop codons and remained in frame with V and J, and every other rearrangement was called non-productive. Following IMGT convention, CDR3 was defined as the stretch from the second conserved V-encoded cysteine to the conserved J-encoded phenylalanine. Sequences without an unambiguous match to a single V gene segment were excluded from the earlier analysis of about 600 of the donors. In an earlier analysis of several hundred of the donors, V segments were called functional above 56.7% productive rearrangements and were called segregating when the between-donor standard deviation exceeded 5%. A statistical classification framework was developed to diagnose cytomegalovirus status using the catalog of TCR beta chain sequences. In a later analysis, V and J genes were assigned by comparing TCR nucleotide sequences against IMGT/GENE-DB human TR gene sequences. Using the TCRdist pipeline, a later analysis assigned CDR3 sequences along with most-parsimonious VDJ recombination scenarios. In a later analysis, each TCR beta chain was defined by its CDR3 amino acid sequence together with its V-gene family, and reads without a unique V-gene family were excluded. A later analysis removed 500 to 650 highly shared, low-generation-probability nucleotide sequences to deal with suspected cross-contamination and a sequencing artifact. For each public chain, a later analysis derived a clonal expansion index from normalized ranks of inferred template counts within each repertoire. Generation probabilities in a later analysis came from a VDJ recombination model fitted to out-of-frame rearrangements, and those results were checked against IGoR. Hypergeometric tests were used in a later analysis to score TCR-TCR, TCR-HLA and TCR-CMV co-occurrence, with a repertoire-size bias correction applied to the TCR pairs. In a later analysis, false discovery rates were estimated by permuting HLA or CMV assignments 20 times. In a later analysis, co-occurring TCRs were grouped with DBSCAN, and TCRdist sequence similarity was added when clustering was performed within HLA-allele-positive subsets. Co-occurrence clustering excluded repertoires with fewer than 30,000 or more than 120,000 public chains, plus five with anomalous nucleotide sharing. The clones in this table, taken by TCRdb from immuneACCESS, are in-frame only. Not every clone is retained; where verified, under half of the shortfall comes from an unresolved V gene, and the cause of the rest is unknown. V, J and clone size were drawn from that table, and D and trimming were deduced from the DNA. For this sample there are about 170,000 clones; roughly 79% appear just once. Around 1.9% of the sample belongs to the ten largest clones.

Germline trimming amounts to 0 bases on V and 4 bases on J, with 3 as the count of junction bases outside the gene matches. CDR1 and CDR2 are drawn from the germline V gene (reference sequence): MNHEY, SMNVEV. The CDR3 covers 15 residues, taking in both the cysteine and the phenylalanine. This entry keeps only the CDR3 DNA: 45 bases, framed from base 1. Sequencing input: PBMCs. The chain was built from TRBV27 and TRBJ2-7; 10 bases in the junction line up with TRBD2. This clonotype was sampled from a woman in her 30s in good health and CMV-seropositive. CDR3 loop: CASSLSASGSYEQYF. The DNA reads as follows: TGTGCCAGCAGTTTATCCGCTAGCGGGAGTTACGAGCAGTACTTC.